This T cell receptor (beta chain) was profiled in a study of blood T cell repertoires in COVID-19 (dated by TCRdb to the early 2020s). Some background on the complete study: Samples from collaborators originated in the United States, Italy and Spain and spanned both the acute and convalescent phases of COVID-19. Samples were obtained from the ongoing ImmuneRACE study (first 160 participants) and from 1,254 subjects provided by 6 global collaborators. Where HLA class I and class II types were available, the types were taken from metadata supplied by the sample provider, not from assay-based typing. The repertoires were released in a freely available public database intended as a resource for research on the immune response to SARS-CoV-2. The prospective study material was composed of cDNA or gDNA derived from T cells, B-cell-depleted T cells, or PBMCs. Subjects who had been exposed to COVID-19, were actively infected with it, or had recovered from it provided the deeply sampled blood TCRbeta repertoires that made up the dataset. Nearly every sample came with metadata listing a de-identified subject ID, COVID-19 status, age in years and sex. Overall study outcomes, separate from this receptor: How much clinical and demographic metadata was included differed by source and by participant, and the metadata was provided uncurated.

Notes on this clone: Its antigen is currently not known. Base qualities are missing; no much larger clone stands one base away.

One collaborating source in Seattle enrolled patients during active infection and followed them longitudinally through the course of disease. Collaborating institutions collected whole blood in K2EDTA tubes following their own protocols. Collaborator samples were shipped for TCRbeta analysis as frozen whole blood, isolated PBMCs, or DNA extracted from either sample type. TCRbeta CDR3 regions were amplified from genomic DNA using the immunoSEQ Assay, a bias-controlled multiplex PCR. In the source study's methods: The number of nucleated cells in each sample was estimated from the amplification of reference gene primers within the assay. To quantify the absolute abundance of each unique TCRbeta CDR3 rearrangement, sequence reads were collapsed and filtered. For each sample, productive Simpson clonality was calculated as the square root of Simpson's diversity index over productive rearrangements. Not all clones reach the TCRdb copy of this immuneACCESS table, which keeps in-frame sequences only. Checked studies attribute under half of the gap to unresolved V genes and leave the rest unexplained. V and J calls and clone size are those listed in that table; D and trimming were worked out from the DNA. The sample table holds 300,000 to 350,000 clones, of which roughly 86% were seen once. The ten largest clones add up to approximately 9.9% of the sample.

The CDR3 covers 17 residues, taking in both the cysteine and the phenylalanine. CDR3 DNA only is kept here, 51 bases in frame from base 1. The germline V gene gives CDR1 as KGHSH and CDR2 as LQKENI. Trimmed from V: 4 bases; trimmed from J: 3 bases; junction bases lacking a gene match: 8. The rearranged chain carries TRBV18 and TRBJ2-7, and TRBD2 aligns with 14 junction nucleotides. Sequenced input: peripheral blood. This TCR came from a man in his thirties or forties with COVID-19, enrolled during active disease. DNA sequence: TGTGCCAGCTCACAGGGACTAGCGGGAGACTCTTTCTACGAGCAGTACTTC. Translated, it reads CASSQGLAGDSFYEQYF.